This is a list of T cell receptor beta chains from one sample in a study of siplizumab effects on memory and regulatory T cells. Only in-frame clones appear in the TCRdb table, and some are missing; sequencing was by immunoSEQ multiplex PCR. Of tens of thousands of clones in the sample, 93% were seen once. Material: CD8+ T cells sorted from blood. These receptors were collected from a human donor in good health. Each CDR3 is given with its conserved first and last residue. Each record gives: J gene, V gene, D gene, clone size, CDR3 DNA, CDR3 protein. A D gene is named only where the DNA matches it firmly. Clone size is not always given. Where it is, it says once, few, many or a class for expanded clones.

TRBJ2-6 TRBV4-2 NA NA TGTGCCAGCAGCCAAGCGGTGAGCTCTGGGGCCAACGTCCTGACTTTC CASSQAVSSGANVLTF
TRBJ1-1 TRBV7-8 NA NA TGTGCCAGCAGCTTTTCCCGGGAGGCGGCTTTCTTT CASSFSREAAFF
TRBJ2-7 TRBV5-1 NA NA TGCGCCAGCAGCCCCCGGCCAGGACCCTACGAGCAGTACTTC CASSPRPGPYEQYF
TRBJ1-5 TRBV2 TRBD1 once TGTGCCAGCAGTGAATGGACAGGGGGTCTATATCAGCCCCAGCATTTT CASSEWTGGLYQPQHF
TRBJ1-1 TRBV7-3 TRBD1 NA TGTGCCAGCAGCTTGACAGGGGATTTGAACACTGAAGCTTTCTTT CASSLTGDLNTEAFF
TRBJ2-1 TRBV30 TRBD1 NA TGTGCTCAAAGTGGGACAGCTACCTACAATGAGCAGTTCTTC CAQSGTATYNEQFF
TRBJ2-7 TRBV6-1 TRBD2 once TGTGCCAGCAGTGAAAGTTGGCTAGCGGGTACCTACGAGCAGTACTTC CASSESWLAGTYEQYF
TRBJ2-3 TRBV28 TRBD2 NA TGTGCCAGCAGCTACCTGCCGACTAGCGGTACAGATACGCAGTATTTT CASSYLPTSGTDTQYF
TRBJ2-7 TRBV19 NA NA TGTGCCAGTAGTATAGTCGGCGGGAACTCCTACGAGCAGTACTTC CASSIVGGNSYEQYF
TRBJ2-4 TRBV27 TRBD2 NA TGTGCCAGCAGTCCCCCGGTGGTAGCGGGATCTCACATTCAGTACTTC CASSPPVVAGSHIQYF
TRBJ2-7 TRBV19 NA NA TGTGCCAGTAGTATCGGGTCAGGGAGTAGCTACGAGCAGTACTTC CASSIGSGSSYEQYF
TRBJ1-1 TRBV6-6 NA once TGTGCCAGCAGTTACAGGGGGGCGAACACTGAAGCTTTCTTT CASSYRGANTEAFF
TRBJ2-7 TRBV19 NA NA TGTGCCAGTAGTCCGAGCCCAGGGAGCGTGTACGAGCAGTACTTC CASSPSPGSVYEQYF
TRBJ2-5 TRBV27 TRBD1 NA TGTGCCAGCAGTTTATCCCGACAGGGGGCTTGGGAGACCCAGTACTTC CASSLSRQGAWETQYF
TRBJ2-1 TRBV9 NA NA TGTGCCAGCAGCGTAGAGGGGCTAGCAGTAGCCCCGTACAATGAGCAGTTCTTC CASSVEGLAVAPYNEQFF
TRBJ2-5 TRBV2 TRBD2 NA TGTGCCAGCTCCTCCCCCCGGCTAGCGGGGGACCAAGAGACCCAGTACTTC CASSSPRLAGDQETQYF
TRBJ2-1 TRBV19 NA NA TGTGCCAGTAGTATAACCGCCTCCAATGAGCAGTTCTTC CASSITASNEQFF
TRBJ2-1 TRBV4-2 TRBD2 NA TGTGCCAGCAGCCAAGAATGGCGGGAGTTTTACAATGAGCAGTTCTTC CASSQEWREFYNEQFF
TRBJ2-7 TRBV9 NA NA TGTGCCAGCAGCGTAGATTGGGGGAGCGACGAGCAGTACTTC CASSVDWGSDEQYF
TRBJ2-3 TRBV4-1 TRBD1 NA TGCGCCAGCAGCCAACACAGGGGGCTGGGAGATACGCAGTATTTT CASSQHRGLGDTQYF
TRBJ2-3 TRBV29-1 TRBD1 NA TGCAGCGACCAGGGGGATAGCACAGATACGCAGTATTTT CSDQGDSTDTQYF
TRBJ1-4 TRBV4-1 NA NA TGCGCCAGCAGCCAAGGGGAAGAAAAACTGTTTTTT CASSQGEEKLFF
TRBJ1-1 TRBV4-1 NA once TGCGCCAGCAGCCAGGATCGAGGAGTTGAAGCTTTCTTT CASSQDRGVEAFF
TRBJ2-7 TRBV7-8 TRBD2 NA TGTGCCAGCAGCTTAGAGCTAGCGGGAACAAGGGAGCAGTACTTC CASSLELAGTREQYF
TRBJ1-1 TRBV6-5 TRBD1 NA TGTGCCAGCAGCCCACAGGGGGAAAACACTGAAGCTTTCTTT CASSPQGENTEAFF
TRBJ2-1 TRBV2 TRBD2 NA TGTGCCAGCCGGGGGACGGGGACTAGGCCCAATGAGCAGTTCTTC CASRGTGTRPNEQFF
TRBJ1-6 TRBV7-9 NA few TGTGCCAGCAGCCGATCTAATTCACCCCTCCACTTT CASSRSNSPLHF
TRBJ2-2 TRBV4-2 NA once TGTGCCAGCAGCCTAAGCACCGGCAGGGACACCGGGGAGCTGTTTTTT CASSLSTGRDTGELFF
TRBJ1-1 TRBV19 NA NA TGTGCCAGTAGCCTGGGGAGGAACACTGAAGCTTTCTTT CASSLGRNTEAFF
TRBJ2-3 TRBV7-9 NA once TGTGCCAGCGTAGGAGCAGATACGCAGTATTTT CASVGADTQYF
TRBJ2-2 TRBV9 NA NA TGTGCCAGCAGCGTTTCAGGACTCACCGGGGAGCTGTTTTTT CASSVSGLTGELFF
TRBJ2-7 TRBV9 TRBD2 NA TGTGCCAGCAGCGTAGAGGTCGGGGGGGACGAGCAGTACTTC CASSVEVGGDEQYF
TRBJ1-3 TRBV7-6 NA NA TGTGCCAGCAGCCCTAGCGAGGCAGGGGAAAACACCATATATTTT CASSPSEAGENTIYF
TRBJ2-1 TRBV6-4 NA NA TGTGCCAGCAGTGAACGGCTTAACAATGAGCAGTTCTTC CASSERLNNEQFF
TRBJ1-2 TRBV29-1 NA NA TGCAGCGTTGAAGGCCAGGGGAACTATGGCTACACCTTC CSVEGQGNYGYTF
TRBJ2-7 TRBV30 NA NA TGTGCCTCCGCCCCGACAGAGACCTACGAGCAGTACTTC CASAPTETYEQYF
TRBJ2-7 TRBV6-1 TRBD1 NA TGTGCCAGCAGTGAGGGGACAGTGGGTAACGAGCAGTACTTC CASSEGTVGNEQYF
TRBJ2-1 TRBV29-1 TRBD1 NA TGCAGCGTTGAAGAGGGGACAGGGTCTTGGAATGAGCAGTTCTTC CSVEEGTGSWNEQFF
TRBJ2-3 TRBV5-1 NA NA TGCGCCAGCAGCTCGGCACGGGTTTCAAACACAGATACGCAGTATTTT CASSSARVSNTDTQYF
TRBJ2-7 TRBV15 TRBD2 NA TGTGCCACCAGCAGTGGACTAGCGGGACCCTACGAGCAGTACTTC CATSSGLAGPYEQYF